Detailed here is one T cell receptor (beta chain). As yet, its antigen is unknown. The identical CDR3 is also encoded by other nucleotide sequences in the sample. The PCR had 60 Vbeta and 13 Jbeta primers. Per the original data handling: Some 80 million unique TCR beta chains, some 9.9 million shared, were counted in a later analysis. The method was immunoSEQ multiplex PCR; TCRdb's version includes in-frame clones alone and lacks a portion of them. Clonal size and the V and J genes are those of that table, whereas D and trimming came from the DNA. Found here are roughly 98,000 clones, 76% of them singletons; the top ten hold 1.5% to 2.5%. From germline, CDR1 is SQVTM and CDR2 ANQGSEA. J was trimmed by 9 bases and V by 4 bases; bases with no gene match: 6. The length of the CDR3 is 13 residues. This specimen comes from a study of cytomegalovirus exposure and HLA in healthy donors. Across the whole study: Around 190 million T cells yielded more than 90 million unique TCR beta sequences, as an earlier analysis found. Study-wide results and caveats: The study listed some 160 cytomegalovirus-associated TCR beta chains. Sequencing artifact likely explains a cluster of highly shared sequence variants.

Sequenced input: PBMCs. The TCR originated in a middle-aged man in good health and CMV-seronegative. The chain joins TRBV29-1 to TRBJ2-1; TRBD2 aligns across 10 bases. CDR3 region: CSVGLAGVGEQFF. The CDR3 DNA sequence: TGCAGCGTTGGGCTAGCGGGAGTTGGTGAGCAGTTCTTC.